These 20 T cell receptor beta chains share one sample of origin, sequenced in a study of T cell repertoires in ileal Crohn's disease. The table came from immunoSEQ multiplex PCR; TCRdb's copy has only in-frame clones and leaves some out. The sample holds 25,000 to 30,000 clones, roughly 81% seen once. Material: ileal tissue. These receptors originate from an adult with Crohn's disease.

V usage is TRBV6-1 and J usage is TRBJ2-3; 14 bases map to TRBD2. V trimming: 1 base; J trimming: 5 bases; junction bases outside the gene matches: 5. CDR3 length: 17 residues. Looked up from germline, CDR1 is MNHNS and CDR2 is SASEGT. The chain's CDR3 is CASSEETSGGARDTQYF. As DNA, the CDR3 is TGTGCCAGCAGTGAAGAGACTAGCGGGGGGGCGAGAGATACGCAGTATTTT.

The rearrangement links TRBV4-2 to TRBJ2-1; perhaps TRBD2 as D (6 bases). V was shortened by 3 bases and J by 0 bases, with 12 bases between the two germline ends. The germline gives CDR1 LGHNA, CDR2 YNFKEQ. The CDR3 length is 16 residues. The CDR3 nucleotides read TGTGCCAGCAGCCAGGATAGCGGAAGCTCCTACAATGAGCAGTTCTTC. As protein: CASSQDSGSSYNEQFF.

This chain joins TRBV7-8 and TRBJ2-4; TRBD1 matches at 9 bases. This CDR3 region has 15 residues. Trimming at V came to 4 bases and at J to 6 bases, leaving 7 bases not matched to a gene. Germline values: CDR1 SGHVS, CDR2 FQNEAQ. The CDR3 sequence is CASSSGTGSGNIQYF. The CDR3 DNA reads TGTGCCAGCAGCTCGGGGACAGGGTCGGGAAACATTCAGTACTTC.

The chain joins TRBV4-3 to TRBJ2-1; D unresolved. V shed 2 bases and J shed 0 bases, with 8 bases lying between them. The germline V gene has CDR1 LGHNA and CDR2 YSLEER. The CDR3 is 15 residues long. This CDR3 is CASSQQVLSYNEQFF. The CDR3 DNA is TGCGCCAGCAGCCAACAGGTACTCTCCTACAATGAGCAGTTCTTC.

CDR3 sequence: CASSPGTGMNTEAFF. The CDR3 DNA reads TGTGCCAGCAGTCCCGGGACAGGGATGAACACTGAAGCTTTCTTT. This chain uses TRBV6-5 with TRBJ1-1; 9 bases are shared with TRBD1. CDR3 length: 15 amino acids. J gave up 0 bases and V 5 bases, and 4 bases lay outside the gene matches. The germline gives CDR1 MNHEY, CDR2 SVGAGI.

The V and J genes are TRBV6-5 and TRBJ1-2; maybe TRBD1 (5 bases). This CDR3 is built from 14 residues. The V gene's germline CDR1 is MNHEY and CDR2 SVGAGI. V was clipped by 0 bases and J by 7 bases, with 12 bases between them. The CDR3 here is CASSYSGREAGYTF. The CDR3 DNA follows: TGTGCCAGCAGTTACTCCGGCAGGGAAGCTGGCTACACCTTC.

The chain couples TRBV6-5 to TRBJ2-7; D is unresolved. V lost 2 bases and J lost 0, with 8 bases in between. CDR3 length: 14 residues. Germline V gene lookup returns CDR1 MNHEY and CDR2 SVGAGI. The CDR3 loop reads CASSYHQVSYEQYF. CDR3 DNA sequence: TGTGCCAGCAGTTACCACCAGGTCTCCTACGAGCAGTACTTC.

CDR3 loop: CASSIKTGKVYEQYF. The CDR3 DNA reads as TGTGCCAGCAGCATCAAGACAGGTAAAGTCTACGAGCAGTACTTC. The V gene is TRBV7-2, the J gene TRBJ2-7; D may be TRBD1 (6 bases). Trimming left V 5 bases short and J 3 bases short, with 17 bases between. The length of the CDR3 is 15 residues. The V gene's germline CDR1 is SGHTA and CDR2 FQGNSA.

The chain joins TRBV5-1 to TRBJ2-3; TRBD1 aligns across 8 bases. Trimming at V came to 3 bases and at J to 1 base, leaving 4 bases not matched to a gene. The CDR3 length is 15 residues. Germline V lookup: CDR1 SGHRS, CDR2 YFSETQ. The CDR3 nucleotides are TGCGCCAGCAGCTACAGGGGGGCTCGCACAGATACGCAGTATTTT. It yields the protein CASSYRGARTDTQYF.

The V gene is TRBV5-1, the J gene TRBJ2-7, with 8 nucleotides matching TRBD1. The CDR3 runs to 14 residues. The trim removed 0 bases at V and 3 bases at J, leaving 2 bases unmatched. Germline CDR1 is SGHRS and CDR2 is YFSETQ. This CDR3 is CASSLVTGDYEQYF. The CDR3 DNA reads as TGCGCCAGCAGCTTGGTGACAGGGGACTACGAGCAGTACTTC.

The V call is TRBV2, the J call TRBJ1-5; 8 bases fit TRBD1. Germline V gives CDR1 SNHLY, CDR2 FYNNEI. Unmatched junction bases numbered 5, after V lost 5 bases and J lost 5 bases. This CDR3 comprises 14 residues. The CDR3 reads CASSRDRRDQPQHF. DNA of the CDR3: TGTGCCAGCAGTCGGGACAGGAGAGATCAGCCCCAGCATTTT.

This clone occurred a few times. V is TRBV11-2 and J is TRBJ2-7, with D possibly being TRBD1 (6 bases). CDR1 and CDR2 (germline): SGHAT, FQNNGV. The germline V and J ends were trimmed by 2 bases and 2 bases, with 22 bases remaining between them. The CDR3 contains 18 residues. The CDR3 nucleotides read TGTGCCAGCAGCTTAAAAGGGAAGGCCCGGACAGCCACCTACGAGCAGTACTTC. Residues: CASSLKGKARTATYEQYF. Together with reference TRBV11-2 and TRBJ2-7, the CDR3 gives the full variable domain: EAGVAQSPRYKIIEKRQSVAFWCNPISGHATLYWYQQILGQGPKLLIQFQNNGVVDDSQLPKDRFSAERLKGVDSTLKIQPAKLEDSAVYLCASSLKGKARTATYEQYFGPGTRLTVT.

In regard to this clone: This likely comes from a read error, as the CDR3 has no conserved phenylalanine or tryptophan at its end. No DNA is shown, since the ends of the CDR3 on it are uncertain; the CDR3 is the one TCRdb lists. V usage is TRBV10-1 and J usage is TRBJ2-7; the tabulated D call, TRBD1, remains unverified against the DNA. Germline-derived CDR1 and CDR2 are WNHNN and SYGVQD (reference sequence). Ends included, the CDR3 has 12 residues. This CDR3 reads CASKDRRIFGIG.

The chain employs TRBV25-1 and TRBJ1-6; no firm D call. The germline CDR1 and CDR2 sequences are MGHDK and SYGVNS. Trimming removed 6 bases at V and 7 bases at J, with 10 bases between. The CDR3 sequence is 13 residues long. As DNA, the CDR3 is TGTGCCAGCAGGGGCCGGTGGAATTCACCCCTCCACTTT. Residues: CASRGRWNSPLHF.

As DNA, the CDR3 is TGTGCCAGCAGTGGTTCACAGGGGAGGACTGAAGCTTTCTTT. This sequence encodes CASSGSQGRTEAFF. The chain is built from TRBV2 and TRBJ1-1; 7 bases are a match to TRBD1. The CDR3 length is 14 residues. Trimming at V came to 4 bases and at J to 5 bases, leaving 7 bases not matched to a gene. The germline gives CDR1 SNHLY, CDR2 FYNNEI.

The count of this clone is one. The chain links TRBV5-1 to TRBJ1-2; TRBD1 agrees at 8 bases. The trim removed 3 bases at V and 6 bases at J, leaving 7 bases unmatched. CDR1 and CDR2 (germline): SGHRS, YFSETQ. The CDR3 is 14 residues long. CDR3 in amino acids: CASSSDRVENGYTF. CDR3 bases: TGCGCCAGCAGCTCGGACAGGGTAGAGAATGGCTACACCTTC. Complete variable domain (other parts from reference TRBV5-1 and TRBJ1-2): KAGVTQTPRYLIKTRGQQVTLSCSPISGHRSVSWYQQTPGQGLQFLFEYFSETQRNKGNFPGRFSGRQFSNSRSEMNVSTLELGDSALYLCASSSDRVENGYTFGSGTRLTVV.

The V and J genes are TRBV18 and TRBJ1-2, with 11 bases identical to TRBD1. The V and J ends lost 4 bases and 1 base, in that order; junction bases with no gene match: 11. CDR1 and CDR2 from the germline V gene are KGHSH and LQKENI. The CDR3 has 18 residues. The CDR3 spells CASSLTGTGGTINYGYTF. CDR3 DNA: TGTGCCAGCTCACTCACCGGGACAGGGGGAACTATTAACTATGGCTACACCTTC.

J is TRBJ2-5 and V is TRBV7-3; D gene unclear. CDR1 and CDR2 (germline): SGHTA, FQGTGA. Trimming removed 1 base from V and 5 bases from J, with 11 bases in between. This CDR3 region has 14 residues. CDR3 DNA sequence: TGTGCCAGCAGCTTAAGCGGAGTTGGGGAGACCCAGTACTTC. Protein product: CASSLSGVGETQYF.

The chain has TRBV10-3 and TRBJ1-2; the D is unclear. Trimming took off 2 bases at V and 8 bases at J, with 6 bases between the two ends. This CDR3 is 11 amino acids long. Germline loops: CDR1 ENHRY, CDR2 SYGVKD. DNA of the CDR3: TGTGCCATCAGTGAGGGAGGAGGCTACACCTTC. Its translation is CAISEGGGYTF.

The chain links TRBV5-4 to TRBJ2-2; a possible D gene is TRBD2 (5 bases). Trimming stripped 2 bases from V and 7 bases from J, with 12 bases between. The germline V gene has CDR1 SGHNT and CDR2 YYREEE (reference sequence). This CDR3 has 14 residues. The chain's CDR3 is CASSFPEGIGELFF. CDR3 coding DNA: TGTGCCAGCAGCTTCCCTGAGGGAATCGGGGAGCTGTTTTTT.